These T cell receptor beta chains were read from a single sample in a study of a mutant IDH1 vaccine in newly diagnosed glioma. These receptors lack a known antigen. Assay used: immunoSEQ multiplex PCR; TCRdb lists only in-frame clones, some missing. The top ten clones hold roughly 2% of a sample with roughly 69,000 clones, 85% to 90% of them seen once. Sequencing used PBMCs, obtained from a glioma patient whose treatment included an IDH1 peptide vaccine. These receptors were obtained from a man aged 25-40 years with glioma. Both conserved end residues are part of each CDR3. A D gene is named only where the DNA matches it firmly. Expanded clones get a size class; other rows say once, few or many, or leave the size out.

>TRBJ1-4|.|once|TRBV5-5
TGTGCCAGCAGCTTGAGATTGAATGAAAAACTGTTTTTT
CASSLRLNEKLFF
>TRBJ1-1|.|.|TRBV7-3
TGTGCCACCTTCATCGGGGTTCACACTGAAGCTTTCTTT
CATFIGVHTEAFF
>TRBJ1-2|TRBD1|.|TRBV6-6
TGTGCCAGCAAACTTAACAGGGGGCTAGGGTATGGCTACACCTTC
CASKLNRGLGYGYTF
>TRBJ1-1|.|.|TRBV5-1
TGCGCCAGCAGCTTGGAGGTGGTAGGAGGGGAGACTGAAGCTTTCTTT
CASSLEVVGGETEAFF
>TRBJ1-4|.|once|TRBV19
TGTGCCAGTAGTATATGGGGCGATGGCGCAACTAATGAAAAACTGTTTTTT
CASSIWGDGATNEKLFF
>TRBJ2-1|.|few|TRBV15
TGTGCCACCAGCAAGTCCCTGGGGGCGCGTGAGCAGTTCTTC
CATSKSLGAREQFF
>TRBJ1-1|TRBD1|.|TRBV11-1
TGTGCCAGCAGCTCAGACAGGGTGAACACTGAAGCTTTCTTT
CASSSDRVNTEAFF
>TRBJ2-7|TRBD1|few|TRBV11-2
TGTGCCAGCAGCTCCCTCCGGGACAGGTCTCGCGAGCAGTACTTC
CASSSLRDRSREQYF
>TRBJ1-2|TRBD1|.|TRBV6-1
TGTGCCAGCAGGGGACAGTCCTATGGCTACACCTTC
CASRGQSYGYTF
>TRBJ1-6|.|.|TRBV7-6
TGTGCCAGCAGCATACAGGGCTATAATTCACCCCTCCACTTT
CASSIQGYNSPLHF
>TRBJ2-3|TRBD2|.|TRBV11-2
TGTGCCAGCAGCTTCAGGACTAGCGGGAGCGGTACGCAGTATTTT
CASSFRTSGSGTQYF
>TRBJ1-5|TRBD1|.|TRBV2
TGTGCCAGCAGCCAGGACAGGGGTTATCAGCCCCAGCATTTT
CASSQDRGYQPQHF
>TRBJ2-7|TRBD2|.|TRBV7-6
TGTGCCAGCAGCTCCGACGGACTAGCGCACTTC
CASSSDGLAHF
>TRBJ1-6|.|few|TRBV7-9
TGTGCCAGCAGCTCCACAGGGATCGGGCCCCTCCACTTT
CASSSTGIGPLHF
>TRBJ1-1|.|.|TRBV19
TGTGCCAGTACCCCCGGTGGAGGCACTGAAGCTTTCTTT
CASTPGGGTEAFF
>TRBJ1-1|.|.|TRBV20-1
TGCAGTGAGGGGAAGAACACTGAAGCTTTCTTT
CSEGKNTEAFF
>TRBJ1-2|.|.|TRBV21-1
TGTGCCAGAGGAGGGGATCACAGGGTAGGGCACTATGGCTACACCTTC
CARGGDHRVGHYGYTF
>TRBJ2-2|.|.|TRBV2
TGTGCCAGCAGGAAGGGAACATCGAACACCGGGGAGCTGTTTTTT
CASRKGTSNTGELFF
>TRBJ1-2|TRBD1|.|TRBV7-9
TGTGCCAGCAGCTTACCGGACAGGCCCGCGGGTGGCTACACCTTC
CASSLPDRPAGGYTF
>TRBJ1-3|.|.|TRBV2
TGTGCCAGCAGTGAAGTTTCCCTACGGCGGAACACCATATATTTT
CASSEVSLRRNTIYF
>TRBJ1-2|.|.|TRBV11-1
TGTGCCAGCAGCCCCCAAGCGCTCTTGATTGATGGCTACACCTTC
CASSPQALLIDGYTF
>TRBJ2-3|TRBD1|.|TRBV5-6
TGTGCCAGCAGCTGGGGCGGGACAGGGACAGATACGCAGTATTTT
CASSWGGTGTDTQYF
>TRBJ1-1|.|.|TRBV19
TGTGCCAGTAGTACCCCAGCTGGGAACACTGAAGCTTTCTTT
CASSTPAGNTEAFF